This T cell receptor beta chain is drawn from a study of immune cell composition in non-small cell lung cancer. The study, taken as a whole, reports: In adenocarcinoma, maximal tumour-associated clone frequency tracked TIL tumour reactivity. Clones >0.5% enriched in tumour were rarer in adenocarcinoma (around 35%) than squamous (about 80%).

Germline V CDR1 and CDR2: MNHNY, SVGAGI (reference sequence). V shed 5 bases and J 2 bases; nucleotides not matched to a gene: 4. The CDR3 covers 16 residues. The protocol was immunoSEQ multiplex PCR, while the TCRdb copy is restricted to in-frame clones and leaves out a portion. The repertoire consists of approximately 11,000 clones, with 64% occurring once and the leading ten covering over 15%. Comment on this clone: What it recognizes is unknown.

J is TRBJ2-1 and V is TRBV6-6, with 12 positions matching TRBD2. This sequence originates from a human donor with non-small cell lung cancer. Sequencing was performed on lung tumor tissue. The CDR3 reads CASSRRTSGTYNEQFF. CDR3 sequence (DNA): TGTGCCAGCAGTCGTCGGACTAGCGGGACCTACAATGAGCAGTTCTTC.